This TCR beta chain was identified in a study of PD-1 blockade in classical Hodgkin lymphoma (dated by TCRdb to about 2020). Context from the whole study: Nivolumab dosing was 3 mg/kg intravenously every 2 weeks, continuing until either disease progression or unacceptable toxicity. To define a peripheral blood immune signature of response to PD-1 blockade in classical Hodgkin lymphoma, the study combined TCR beta sequencing with CyTOF. Paper-wide results and their limitations: Baseline TCR diversity was reported to be lower in newly diagnosed patients than in healthy donors and to be lower still in relapsed/refractory patients. The study covered only a single clinical trial cohort, and the causes of the repertoire differences, possibly disease activity or prior therapy, were still not defined. Lower diversity was observed in patients in whom nivolumab was started less than 1 year after ASCT, and these patients were excluded from later analyses so that confounding by immune reconstitution would be avoided. By C4D1, a significant rise was seen in CD4+ TCR diversity but not in CD8+ TCR diversity (p=0.0027 vs p=0.16), and the rise was most apparent among complete responders (p=0.02). Trial patients with a complete response had baseline diversity similar to that of newly diagnosed patients, while partial responders and progressors had significantly lower diversity.

What this sample's time point label stands for: cycle 1 day 1 (C1D1), immediately before nivolumab initiation. All trial patients had relapsed after autologous stem cell transplantation, with cohorts A, B and C differing in prior brentuximab vedotin exposure. A Miltenyi CD4+ T cell isolation kit was used for magnetic negative selection to purify CD4+ T cells from thawed PBMCs. The trial cohort was composed of some 57 patients with relapsed/refractory classical Hodgkin lymphoma, for whom complete response, partial response or progressive disease was recorded as best overall response. Trial patients were treated with single-agent nivolumab in the multi-cohort phase II CheckMate 205 trial. An independent review committee assessed best overall response using the 2007 International Working Group response criteria. Trial PBMCs were collected just before the start of nivolumab (C1D1) and during therapy at cycle 2 day 1 and cycle 4 day 1. After peripheral blood was drawn into 8 mL Vacutainer Cell Preparation Tubes, PBMCs were isolated by centrifugation and then cryopreserved. Purified CD4+ and CD8+ fractions were prepared only for cases in which an additional PBMC sample was available. Magnetically labelled cells were removed on LS columns in a quadroMACS separator, and the flow-through was retained as the purified fraction.

Genomic DNA was isolated using the Qiagen DNeasy kit from unsorted PBMCs as well as from negatively selected CD4+ and CD8+ fractions. TCR beta CDR3 regions were subjected to amplification by immunoSEQ multiplex PCR with primers that anneal to V and J segments. A synthetic immune receptor repertoire was used to minimize amplification bias, and remaining bias was computationally removed after sequencing. The paper's processing steps were these. Repertoire diversity was quantified as the Shannon entropy index using custom Python scripts. The unsorted, CD4+ and CD8+ repertoires were each analyzed separately, with the exception of combined analyses, where CD4+ and CD8+ sequences were merged in silico. A clone counted as expanded when the clone's frequency after treatment rose at least 2-fold relative to C1D1, and clones undetected at baseline were given a pseudocount of 0.5. Clones with 0 or 1 copy at C1D1 were defined as singleton clones, while clones with 2 or more copies were defined as non-singleton clones. By matching protein sequences in sorted samples from the same patient, clones expanded in unsorted samples were annotated as CD4+, CD8+ or unknown. Wilcoxon tests on paired samples were used to test changes in diversity from C1D1 to C4D1. This immuneACCESS table, as held by TCRdb, lists in-frame sequences with V and J called but not all clones. Of the missing ones, under half trace to an unresolved V gene in checked studies; the others have no known cause. From that table come the V and J calls and clone size; the DNA was used to work out D and trimming. This sample has 30,000 or so clones in its table, and roughly 90% of those were observed once. The ten largest clones represent roughly 0.24% of the sample.

A note on this clone: Its target antigen remains unknown. It has no much larger one-base neighbor in the sample; base qualities were not kept.

This receptor was obtained from a human donor with classical Hodgkin lymphoma. The sample was CD4+ T cells from blood, taken at baseline.

The sequenced DNA is TGTGCCAGCAGCCCAATCCAAGGAGGCAGCATTAACACCGGGGAGCTGTTTTTT. Its translation reads: CASSPIQGGSINTGELFF. The V and J genes are TRBV7-9 and TRBJ2-2; the D gene is perhaps TRBD2, on 5 matching bases. Cut back by 5 bases and 2 bases, the V and J ends lie 21 bases apart. The CDR3 measures 18 amino acids from cysteine to phenylalanine. The retained sequence is limited to the CDR3, 54 bases, with the frame set at the first base. According to the germline V gene (reference sequence), CDR1 reads SEHNR and CDR2 reads FQNEAQ. The CDR3, completed at both ends by the reference TRBV7-9 and TRBJ2-2 genes, gives the full variable domain DTGVSQNPRHKITKRGQNVTFRCDPISEHNRLYWYRQTLGQGPEFLTYFQNEAQLEKSRLLSDRFSAERPKGSFSTLEIQRTEQGDSAMYLCASSPIQGGSINTGELFFGEGSRLTVL.